This T cell receptor (beta chain) is drawn from a study of low-dose radiotherapy and immunotherapy resistance in tumors. In the study overall: Each fraction for Cohort 1 was 0.5 Gy, given every 2 weeks, and the total came to 6.5 Gy. Patients were given intravenous nivolumab 240 mg every two weeks plus ipilimumab 1 mg/kg every six weeks.

With TRAV- and TRBV-specific primers, first-strand cDNA was made, covering the alpha and beta chains. TCRs underwent roughly 19 PCR cycles of amplification with a constant-region primer and V-primer adapter. TCRdb redid the calling of the reads with MiXCR, one entry per CDR3 protein. The sample carries around 9,300 distinct CDR3 sequences, approximately 69% recorded once. This clonotype was counted a few times. The CDR3 runs to 16 residues. CDR1 is DFQATT, CDR2 SNEGSKA, per germline (reference sequence). V was clipped by 5 bases and J by 1 base; unmatched bases: 6. All eligible patients presented with advanced solid tumors that contained no tumor-infiltrating lymphocytes.

The chain couples TRBV20-1 to TRBJ2-3, with 13 bases aligning to TRBD2. The receptor comes from a human donor with advanced metastatic prostate, ovarian, gallbladder or colorectal cancer (not recorded which). This table probably holds off-target reads from a library built for another chain. The CDR3 is CSARSGLAGGTDTQYF. The CDR3 DNA reads as TGCAGTGCTCGCTCCGGACTAGCGGGAGGCACAGATACGCAGTATTTT.